The table lists the clone carrying this T cell receptor (beta chain) with a few counts. What it binds is not known. The entry originates in a study of blood T cells in healthy people across ages. Study-level findings and limits: Investigators treated diversity estimates from one million T cells as underestimates.

Together with a sample-barcoded 5' primer, a J-beta primer mix was included in a second PCR lasting about 6 to 11 cycles. TCRdb re-called the 5' RACE reads through MiXCR, storing one row per CDR3 protein. The sample lists under 2 million distinct CDR3 sequences, 30% to 40% occurring once. The specimen was blood. The TCR sequence derives from a woman in her 30s in good health.

CDR3 in DNA: TGTGCCAGCAGCGTAGGCGCGGGAGCCTACAATGAGCAGTTCTTC. Translating it yields CASSVGAGAYNEQFF. V usage is TRBV9 and J usage is TRBJ2-1; TRBD2 agrees at 7 bases. Trimming took 0 bases from V and 2 from J; bases not matched to a gene: 2. The CDR3 length is 15 residues. Germline V gives CDR1 SGDLS, CDR2 YYNGEE.